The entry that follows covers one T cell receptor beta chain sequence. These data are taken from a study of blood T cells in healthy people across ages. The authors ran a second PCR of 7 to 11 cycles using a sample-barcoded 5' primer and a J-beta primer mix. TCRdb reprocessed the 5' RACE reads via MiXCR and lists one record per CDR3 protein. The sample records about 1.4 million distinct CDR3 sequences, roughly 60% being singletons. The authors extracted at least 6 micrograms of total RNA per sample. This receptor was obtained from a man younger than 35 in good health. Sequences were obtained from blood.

CDR3 DNA: TGCGCCAGCAGCCAGCTCACTAGCGGGGGGGCCGGTGGCACAGATACGCAGTATTTT. Translating it yields CASSQLTSGGAGGTDTQYF. The chain carries TRBV4-3 and TRBJ2-3, with TRBD2 identical over 13 bases. This CDR3 has 19 residues. V shed 3 bases and J 1 base; nucleotides not matched to a gene: 10. The V gene's germline CDR1 is LGHNA and CDR2 YSLEER.